The rows below give T cell receptor beta chains drawn from one sample of a study of CD8+ T cells in alopecia areata. The protocol was immunoSEQ multiplex PCR, while the TCRdb copy is restricted to in-frame clones and leaves out a portion. The data show about 130,000 clones, about 57% seen once. The input for sequencing was CD4+ T cells sorted from blood, taken at week 0. Receptors originate from a human donor with alopecia areata. Each CDR3 is given with its conserved first and last residue. Fields, in order: D gene, V gene, J gene, clone size, CDR3 DNA, CDR3 protein. D genes are given only for firm matches. Rows give clone size only sometimes, using once, few, many, or a class for an expanded clone.

d_gene: .; v_gene: TRBV28; j_gene: TRBJ2-3; abundance: .; CDR3nt: TGTGCCAGCAGGTTACAGGTTAGCACAGATACGCAGTATTTT; CDR3aa: CASRLQVSTDTQYF
d_gene: .; v_gene: TRBV5-1; j_gene: TRBJ2-7; abundance: .; CDR3nt: TGCGCCAGCAGCTTGGAGGGCAGGCTAACCTACGAGCAGTACTTC; CDR3aa: CASSLEGRLTYEQYF
d_gene: .; v_gene: TRBV14; j_gene: TRBJ1-1; abundance: few; CDR3nt: TGTGCCAGCAGCCAAGAGGCAGGGAGTCTGACTGAAGCTTTCTTT; CDR3aa: CASSQEAGSLTEAFF
d_gene: .; v_gene: TRBV30; j_gene: TRBJ2-7; abundance: .; CDR3nt: TGTGCCTGGAGCAGGGACCGGAGCTCCTACGAGCAGTACTTC; CDR3aa: CAWSRDRSSYEQYF
d_gene: .; v_gene: TRBV18; j_gene: TRBJ2-5; abundance: .; CDR3nt: TGTGCCAGCTCACCTCTCGCAGGGCCCCAAGAGACCCAGTACTTC; CDR3aa: CASSPLAGPQETQYF
d_gene: TRBD1; v_gene: TRBV7-9; j_gene: TRBJ1-5; abundance: .; CDR3nt: TGTGCCAGCAGCTTAAACCCTACAGGGGTCAATAGCAATCAGCCCCAGCATTTT; CDR3aa: CASSLNPTGVNSNQPQHF
d_gene: .; v_gene: TRBV30; j_gene: TRBJ2-2; abundance: .; CDR3nt: TGTGCCTGGAGTGCAGAGGTTGGCACCGGGGAGCTGTTTTTT; CDR3aa: CAWSAEVGTGELFF
d_gene: .; v_gene: TRBV18; j_gene: TRBJ1-1; abundance: few; CDR3nt: TGTGCCAGCTCACCCAGGCAGGGGAACACTGAAGCTTTCTTT; CDR3aa: CASSPRQGNTEAFF
d_gene: .; v_gene: TRBV10-3; j_gene: TRBJ2-5; abundance: few; CDR3nt: TGTGCCATCAGTGAGACTACTAGGGAGACCCAGTACTTC; CDR3aa: CAISETTRETQYF
d_gene: .; v_gene: TRBV28; j_gene: TRBJ1-2; abundance: few; CDR3nt: TGTGCCAGCAGTTTAGGATGGGTCAGGAAAATTTTC; CDR3aa: CASSLGWVRKIF
d_gene: TRBD1; v_gene: TRBV29-1; j_gene: TRBJ1-1; abundance: .; CDR3nt: TGCAGCGCCTGGACAGGGCCGAGCAAACTGAACACTGAAGCTTTCTTT; CDR3aa: CSAWTGPSKLNTEAFF
d_gene: .; v_gene: TRBV19; j_gene: TRBJ2-3; abundance: .; CDR3nt: TGTGCCAGTAGGCAACAGCCTGATACAGATACGCAGTATTTT; CDR3aa: CASRQQPDTDTQYF
d_gene: .; v_gene: TRBV18; j_gene: TRBJ2-7; abundance: .; CDR3nt: TGTGCCAGCTCAGTTTACCTCCTAGCGCAGGGGGAGCAGTACTTC; CDR3aa: CASSVYLLAQGEQYF
d_gene: TRBD2; v_gene: TRBV5-1; j_gene: TRBJ2-7; abundance: few; CDR3nt: TGCGCCAGCAGGATAGCGGGGACCTACGAGCAGTACTTC; CDR3aa: CASRIAGTYEQYF
d_gene: TRBD1; v_gene: TRBV4-1; j_gene: TRBJ1-4; abundance: .; CDR3nt: TGCGCCAGCAGCCTCTTACAGGGGACGGGGAATGAAAAACTGTTTTTT; CDR3aa: CASSLLQGTGNEKLFF
d_gene: .; v_gene: TRBV30; j_gene: TRBJ1-2; abundance: .; CDR3nt: TGTGCCTGGCAACCTTGGGGGGGGGCCAACTATGGCTACACCTTC; CDR3aa: CAWQPWGGANYGYTF
d_gene: .; v_gene: TRBV19; j_gene: TRBJ1-2; abundance: .; CDR3nt: TGTGCCAGTAACGGTCAATCGAACTATGGCTACACCTTC; CDR3aa: CASNGQSNYGYTF
d_gene: TRBD1; v_gene: TRBV4-2; j_gene: TRBJ2-6; abundance: .; CDR3nt: TGTGCCAGCAGCCAAGTGACAGGGGGCGCAGACTCTGGGGCCAACGTCCTGACTTTC; CDR3aa: CASSQVTGGADSGANVLTF
d_gene: .; v_gene: TRBV5-1; j_gene: TRBJ2-2; abundance: .; CDR3nt: TGCGCCAGCAGCTTCACGGGACACAACACCAGGGAGCTGTTTTTT; CDR3aa: CASSFTGHNTRELFF
d_gene: .; v_gene: TRBV2; j_gene: TRBJ2-5; abundance: .; CDR3nt: TGTGCCAGCAGCGGGAGTGAACAAGAGACCCAGTACTTC; CDR3aa: CASSGSEQETQYF
d_gene: .; v_gene: TRBV7-9; j_gene: TRBJ2-1; abundance: few; CDR3nt: TGTGCCAGCAGCTACCAGGGGGAGGGCCAGCAGTTCTTC; CDR3aa: CASSYQGEGQQFF